Listed below are T cell receptor beta chains from one sample, sequenced in a study of cytomegalovirus exposure and HLA in healthy donors. Produced via immunoSEQ multiplex PCR; TCRdb's table is partial and in-frame only. Here the sample spans about 150,000 clones, under 80% being singletons. Material for sequencing was PBMCs. The receptors derive from a man aged 25-45 years in good health and CMV-seronegative. CDR3s include the opening cysteine and the closing phenylalanine or tryptophan. Each record gives: clone size, D gene, V gene, J gene, CDR3 DNA, CDR3 protein. A D gene is named only where the DNA matches it firmly. For some rows the clone size is stated as once, few or many, or as a class when expanded; others skip it.

>.|.|TRBV4-1|TRBJ2-1
TGCGCCAGCAGTCATACAGGGGAGGATGAGCAGTTCTTC
CASSHTGEDEQFF
>.|TRBD1|TRBV19|TRBJ2-1
TGTGCCAGTAGTTGGCAGGGGGCGGTTGGTGAGCAGTTCTTC
CASSWQGAVGEQFF
>few|TRBD1|TRBV28|TRBJ1-5
TGTGCCAGCAATCTCCCCTACAGGGGGCGGAATCAGCCCCAGCATTTT
CASNLPYRGRNQPQHF
>.|.|TRBV29-1|TRBJ1-3
TGCAGCGTTGACGGCAGGGTCGGAGGAAACACCATATATTTT
CSVDGRVGGNTIYF
>.|.|TRBV7-9|TRBJ2-7
TGTGCCAGCAGCCCCGGACAGTCCTACGAGCAGTACTTC
CASSPGQSYEQYF
>.|.|TRBV18|TRBJ2-5
TGTGCCAGCTCGCGCACCAGGGTCCAAGAGACCCAGTACTTC
CASSRTRVQETQYF
>.|TRBD2|TRBV5-1|TRBJ2-2
TGCGCCAGCAGCCAACTAGCGGGGGGGCCGGCCGGGGAGCTGTTTTTT
CASSQLAGGPAGELFF
>.|.|TRBV6-5|TRBJ1-2
TGTGCCAGCAGCTATTCCGGACAGTACACCTTC
CASSYSGQYTF
>.|TRBD2|TRBV14|TRBJ2-5
TGTGCCAGCAGCCAAACGGTTAGGGAGGGGGAGACCCAGTACTTC
CASSQTVREGETQYF
>.|.|TRBV7-9|TRBJ1-5
TGTGCCAGCAGCCAAACAGGGAACCAGCCCCAGCATTTT
CASSQTGNQPQHF
>.|TRBD1|TRBV19|TRBJ2-7
TGTGCCAGTAGGCAGGGGGGGACAGGGACCTACGAGCAGTACTTC
CASRQGGTGTYEQYF
>.|.|TRBV19|TRBJ1-5
TGTGCCAGTACATGGGCAGGGAATCAGCCCCAGCATTTT
CASTWAGNQPQHF
>.|.|TRBV27|TRBJ2-7
TGTGCCAGCAGTTCCGGGACACCCTCCTACGAGCAGTACTTC
CASSSGTPSYEQYF
>.|.|TRBV19|TRBJ1-6
TGTGCCAGTAGTATCACAGGGACTAATTCACCCCTCCACTTT
CASSITGTNSPLHF
>.|TRBD1|TRBV13|TRBJ1-1
TGTGCCAGCAGCCTCGGGACAGGGGGCACTGAAGCTTTCTTT
CASSLGTGGTEAFF
>few|.|TRBV2|TRBJ1-1
TGTGCCAGCAGTGGCGGGGCGAACACTGAAGCTTTCTTT
CASSGGANTEAFF
>once|.|TRBV7-9|TRBJ2-2
TGTGCCAGCAGCTTAGCGGGGGCGCCTGGAGGGGAGCTGTTTTTT
CASSLAGAPGGELFF
>.|TRBD1|TRBV29-1|TRBJ2-7
TGCAGCGTTAACCAGGGGGAGTACGAGCAGTACTTC
CSVNQGEYEQYF
>.|.|TRBV27|TRBJ2-2
TGTGCCAGCAGTTCGATGGGGAGCACCGGGGAGCTGTTTTTT
CASSSMGSTGELFF
>.|.|TRBV19|TRBJ1-1
TGTGCCAGTAGTATAGATTCGACGGGACACTCCGCTTGGAACACTGAAGCTTTCTTT
CASSIDSTGHSAWNTEAFF
>few|.|TRBV4-3|TRBJ1-1
TGCGCCAGCAGCCAAGCCGAGACAGTGATGAACACTGAAGCTTTCTTT
CASSQAETVMNTEAFF
>.|TRBD1|TRBV7-9|TRBJ1-4
TGTGCCAGCAGCTCAGCTACAGGGGGAACTAATGAAAAACTGTTTTTT
CASSSATGGTNEKLFF
>once|TRBD1|TRBV4-2|TRBJ1-2
TGTGCCAGCAGCCAAGAACCCCGACAGGGGACGGACGGCTACACCTTC
CASSQEPRQGTDGYTF
>few|.|TRBV5-4|TRBJ1-1
TGTGCCAGCAGCTTGGCGGGGGGCTTGAACACTGAAGCTTTCTTT
CASSLAGGLNTEAFF
>.|TRBD2|TRBV13|TRBJ2-1
TGTGCCAGCAGCTTAGGGCGGGGGACCTACAATGAGCAGTTCTTC
CASSLGRGTYNEQFF
>.|TRBD1|TRBV14|TRBJ2-6
TGTGCCAGCAGCCAGACAGGGGCCGGGGCCAACGTCCTGACTTTC
CASSQTGAGANVLTF
>.|TRBD1|TRBV2|TRBJ1-2
TGTGCCAGCAGTGACTCCGGGACAGACTATGGCTACACCTTC
CASSDSGTDYGYTF
>.|.|TRBV10-3|TRBJ2-2
TGTGCCATCAGTGAGGGCAGGGAAGTAACCGGGGAGCTGTTTTTT
CAISEGREVTGELFF
>.|TRBD1|TRBV6-5|TRBJ1-3
TGTGCCAGCAGCCTGGACAGGGAGAATGGAAACACCATATATTTT
CASSLDRENGNTIYF
>.|.|TRBV7-9|TRBJ2-7
TGTGCCAGCAGCTTTCGCCTCTTACCGGGCGAGCAGTACTTC
CASSFRLLPGEQYF
>.|.|TRBV7-9|TRBJ2-1
TGTGCCAGCAGCTTAGAAGACAACAATGAGCAGTTCTTC
CASSLEDNNEQFF
>.|.|TRBV7-6|TRBJ1-5
TGTGCCAGCAGCTTATATGCCAGGGCTTCCGATCAGCCCCAGCATTTT
CASSLYARASDQPQHF
>medium-sized|TRBD1|TRBV6-1|TRBJ2-7
TGTGCCAGCATCGATATGGGACAGGGGATCTACGAGCAGTACTTC
CASIDMGQGIYEQYF
>.|TRBD1|TRBV28|TRBJ2-7
TGTGCCAGCAGTCCGGGGACAGGGGGCGGACCCGAGCAGTACTTC
CASSPGTGGGPEQYF
>.|TRBD1|TRBV28|TRBJ2-7
TGTGCCAGCAGGACCCCGGGACAGGGTGGCTGGGAGCAGTACTTC
CASRTPGQGGWEQYF
>.|TRBD1|TRBV7-2|TRBJ1-2
TGTGCCAGCAGCTTCGGGACGGGACAGGGGGCATTGGGAGGCTACACCTTC
CASSFGTGQGALGGYTF
>.|TRBD1|TRBV2|TRBJ1-1
TGTGCCAGCAGTCCAGGGGGCGTGGGCACTGAAGCTTTCTTT
CASSPGGVGTEAFF
>.|.|TRBV6-6|TRBJ1-1
TGTGCCAGCAGTTACTCCTCGGGGGACACTGAAGCTTTCTTT
CASSYSSGDTEAFF
>.|TRBD1|TRBV11-2|TRBJ1-1
TGTGCCAGCAGCTTAGGGGCAGGGGGCATGAGTAACACTGAAGCTTTCTTT
CASSLGAGGMSNTEAFF
>.|.|TRBV28|TRBJ1-1
TGTGCCAGCCGGGCCTGGGGGGATCAGAACACTGAAGCTTTCTTT
CASRAWGDQNTEAFF
>.|TRBD1|TRBV7-3|TRBJ2-5
TGTGCCAGCAGCTTCGGGACAGGGGGCCAAGAGACCCAGTACTTC
CASSFGTGGQETQYF
>.|.|TRBV7-2|TRBJ2-7
TGTGCCAGCAGCTTCCTAGGGGACAAAGCCTACGAGCAGTACTTC
CASSFLGDKAYEQYF
>.|.|TRBV19|TRBJ1-1
TGTGCCAGTAGTCAGGCGAACACTGAAGCTTTCTTT
CASSQANTEAFF
>.|.|TRBV28|TRBJ2-7
TGTGCCAGCAGCTACAGGGTCAGTGAGCAGTACTTC
CASSYRVSEQYF
>.|.|TRBV13|TRBJ2-1
TGTGCCAGCAGCCCACACAGGGAGGGGAGCAATGAGCAGTTCTTC
CASSPHREGSNEQFF
>.|.|TRBV5-1|TRBJ2-7
TGCGCCAGCAGCTTGGAAGGCAGGACCTACGAGCAGTACTTC
CASSLEGRTYEQYF
>.|TRBD1|TRBV2|TRBJ2-1
TGTGCCAGCACCCTACTAGCCGGGACAGGGTACAATGAGCAGTTCTTC
CASTLLAGTGYNEQFF
>.|.|TRBV5-6|TRBJ1-5
TGTGCCAGCAGCCGGACAGATAGGAATCAGCCCCAGCATTTT
CASSRTDRNQPQHF
>.|TRBD1|TRBV7-2|TRBJ1-1
TGTGCCAGCAGCCCCAGAAACAGGGGAAAGATGAACACTGAAGCTTTCTTT
CASSPRNRGKMNTEAFF